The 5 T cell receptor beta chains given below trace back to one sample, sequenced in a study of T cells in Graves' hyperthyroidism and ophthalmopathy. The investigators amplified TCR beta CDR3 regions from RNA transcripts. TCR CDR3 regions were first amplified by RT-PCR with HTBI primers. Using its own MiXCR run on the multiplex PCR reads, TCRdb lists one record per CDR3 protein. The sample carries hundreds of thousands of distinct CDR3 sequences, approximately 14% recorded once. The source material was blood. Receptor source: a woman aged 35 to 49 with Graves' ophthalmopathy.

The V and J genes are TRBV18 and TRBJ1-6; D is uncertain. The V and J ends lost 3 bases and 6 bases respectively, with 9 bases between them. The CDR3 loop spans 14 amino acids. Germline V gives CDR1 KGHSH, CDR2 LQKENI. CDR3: CASSPDETNSPLHF. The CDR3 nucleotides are TGTGCCAGCTCACCGGACGAGACTAATTCACCCCTCCACTTT.

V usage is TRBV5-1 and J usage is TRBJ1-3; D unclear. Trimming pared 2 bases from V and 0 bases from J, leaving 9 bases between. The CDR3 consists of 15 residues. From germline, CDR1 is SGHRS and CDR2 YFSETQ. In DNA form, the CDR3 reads TGCGCCAGCAGCTTAGCGGGAAACTCTGGAAACACCATATATTTT. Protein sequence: CASSLAGNSGNTIYF.

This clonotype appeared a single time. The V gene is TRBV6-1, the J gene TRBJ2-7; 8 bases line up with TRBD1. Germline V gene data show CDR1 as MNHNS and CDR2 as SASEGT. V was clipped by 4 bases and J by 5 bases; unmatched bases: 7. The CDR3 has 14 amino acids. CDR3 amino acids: CASSADRAPNEQYF. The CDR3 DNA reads TGTGCCAGCAGTGCGGACAGGGCCCCCAACGAGCAGTACTTC.

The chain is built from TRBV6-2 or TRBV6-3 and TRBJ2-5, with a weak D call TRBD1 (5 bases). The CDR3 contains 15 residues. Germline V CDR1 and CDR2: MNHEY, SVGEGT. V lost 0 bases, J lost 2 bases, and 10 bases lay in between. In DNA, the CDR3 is TGTGCCAGCAGTTACTCGAAGGGGAATCAAGAGACCCAGTACTTC. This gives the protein CASSYSKGNQETQYF.

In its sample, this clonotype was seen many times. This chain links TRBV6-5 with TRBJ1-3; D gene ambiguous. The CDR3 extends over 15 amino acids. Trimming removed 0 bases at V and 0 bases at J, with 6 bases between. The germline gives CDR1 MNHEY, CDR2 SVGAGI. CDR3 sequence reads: CASSYSPYSGNTIYF. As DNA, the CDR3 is TGTGCCAGCAGTTACTCGCCGTACTCTGGAAACACCATATATTTT.